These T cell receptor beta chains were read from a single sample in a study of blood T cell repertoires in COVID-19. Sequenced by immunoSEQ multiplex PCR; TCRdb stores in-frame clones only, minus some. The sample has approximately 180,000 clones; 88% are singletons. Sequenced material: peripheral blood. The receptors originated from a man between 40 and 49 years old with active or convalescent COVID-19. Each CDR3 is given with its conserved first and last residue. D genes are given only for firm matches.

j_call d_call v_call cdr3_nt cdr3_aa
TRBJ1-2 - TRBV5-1 TGCGCCAGCAGCTTGGCGGCTAACTATGGCTACACCTTC CASSLAANYGYTF
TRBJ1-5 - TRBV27 TGTGCCAGCAGATCTCAGGGCGGTTATAGCAATCAGCCCCAGCATTTT CASRSQGGYSNQPQHF
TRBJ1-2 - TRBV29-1 TGCAGCGTAGACCCAGGGAAGGGCTACACCTTC CSVDPGKGYTF
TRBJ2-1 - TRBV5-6 TGTGCCAGCAGCTTGGTTGGACTAACTTACAATGAGCAGTTCTTC CASSLVGLTYNEQFF
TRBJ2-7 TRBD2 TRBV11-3 TGTGCCAGCAGGCAAGATAGCGGGCCAACCTACGAGCAGTACTTC CASRQDSGPTYEQYF
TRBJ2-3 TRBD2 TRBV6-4 TGTGCCAGCAGTGTCCAGATGACTAGCGGGGGAGGAGATACGCAGTATTTT CASSVQMTSGGGDTQYF
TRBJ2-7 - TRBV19 TGTGCCAGTAGTATAAGGGGTAGCTCCTACGAGCAGTACTTC CASSIRGSSYEQYF
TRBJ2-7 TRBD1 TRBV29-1 TGCAGTGTCAGGGACAGCACCTACGAGCAGTACTTC CSVRDSTYEQYF
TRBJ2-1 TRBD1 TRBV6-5 TGTGCCAGCAGGGCAGGGGGCTGGAATGAGCAGTTCTTC CASRAGGWNEQFF
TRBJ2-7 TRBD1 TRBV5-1 TGCGCCAGCAGCCGGGACAGAACCTACGAGCAGTACTTC CASSRDRTYEQYF
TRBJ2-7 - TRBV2 TGTGGAACCACAGGGTGGGAGCAGGGTGAGCAGTACTTC CGTTGWEQGEQYF